Ten or more counts support the clone carrying this T cell receptor (beta chain). Its target is not known. The data stem from a study of T-cell reconstitution after alpha-beta-depleted transplantation in children. Study findings and constraints: T-cell counts and diversity were attributed mostly to newly produced T cells one year after transplant.

CDR3 length: 14 amino acids. Trimming removed 1 base from V and 3 bases from J, with 10 bases in between. Germline-derived CDR1 and CDR2 are SGHKS and YYEKEE (reference sequence). Unique molecular identifiers were incorporated into the prepared TCRbeta library. TCRdb reprocessed the PCR reads via MiXCR and lists one record per CDR3 protein. Among 600,000 to 800,000 distinct CDR3 sequences, around 14% were seen once, and the ten largest hold around 0.76%. The material sequenced was PBMCs, taken before TCRalphabeta/CD19-depleted stem cell transplant. The gene calls are TRBV5-5 and TRBJ1-1; tentatively, D is TRBD1 (5 bases). The TCR was taken from a girl aged 2 to 9 with congenital amegakaryocytic thrombocytopenia, due to receive a stem cell transplant. The CDR3 coding sequence is TGTGCCAGCAGCTTGTTAGGGGACGACACTGAAGCTTTCTTT. Protein sequence: CASSLLGDDTEAFF. The full variable domain, completed using reference TRBV5-5 and TRBJ1-1, is DAGVTQSPTHLIKTRGQQVTLRCSPISGHKSVSWYQQVLGQGPQFIFQYYEKEERGRGNFPDRFSARQFPNYSSELNVNALLLGDSALYLCASSLLGDDTEAFFGQGTRLTVV.